The 27 T cell receptor beta chains listed next were all sequenced from one sample in a study of T cell repertoires in cytomegalovirus infection. One entry per CDR3 protein, called by TCRdb with MiXCR from the reads. Found here are over 95,000 distinct CDR3 sequences, around 30% of them singletons; the top ten hold around two fifths. No antigens are known for them. The sequencing here drew on CD8+ T cells from cultured PBMCs, taken from culture after CMV antigen stimulation. These receptors all stem from a human donor in good health (CMV status not recorded). Some clones in this sample may be carry-over from other donors' samples.

The chain couples TRBV6-5 to TRBJ1-6; no definite D call. The germline gives CDR1 MNHEY, CDR2 SVGAGI. Trimming cost V 0 bases and J 5 bases, with 8 bases left between them. CDR3 length: 15 residues. The CDR3 nucleotides are TGTGCCAGCAGTTACTCCTCCGGTAATAATTCACCCCTCCACTTT. Translated, it gives CASSYSSGNNSPLHF.

This sequence joins TRBV4-1 and TRBJ2-3; 10 bases fit TRBD2. With 3 bases clipped from V and 4 bases from J, the junction kept 10 bases outside the gene matches. Germline V gives CDR1 MGHRA, CDR2 YSYEKL. The CDR3 length is 17 residues. The CDR3 DNA sequence: TGCGCCAGCAGCCATTCCAGCGGGGGGGCTCTTCCAGATACGCAGTATTTT. It translates to CASSHSSGGALPDTQYF.

The V gene is TRBV6-5, the J gene TRBJ2-7; D unclear. The germline V and J ends were trimmed by 0 bases and 2 bases, with 14 bases remaining between them. Per germline, CDR1 MNHEY and CDR2 SVGAGI. CDR3 length: 16 amino acids. CDR3 sequence (DNA): TGTGCCAGCAGTTACTCGTCCCTCCAAGCAACCTACGAGCAGTACTTC. This codes for CASSYSSLQATYEQYF.

The chain has TRBV20-1 and TRBJ2-6, with TRBD1 matching 9 bases. This CDR3 contains 16 residues. The J segment lost 1 base and the V segment lost 4 bases, leaving 5 bases of the junction unmatched. Germline V CDR1 and CDR2: DFQATT, SNEGSKA (reference sequence). The CDR3 is CSATDRGVSGANVLTF. The CDR3 bases are TGCAGTGCTACGGACAGGGGAGTATCTGGGGCCAACGTCCTGACTTTC.

The gene calls are TRBV7-9 and TRBJ1-2; TRBD1 might be the D (6 bases). This CDR3 is built from 14 residues. Per germline, CDR1 SEHNR and CDR2 FQNEAQ (reference sequence). The ends were cut back, 5 bases at V and 0 bases at J, with 10 bases in the middle. CDR3 nucleotides: TGTGCCAGCAGCCGGACAGAAGCTAACTATGGCTACACCTTC. Protein: CASSRTEANYGYTF.

This clonotype has more than one count but fewer than ten. The V gene is TRBV11-2, the J gene TRBJ2-7; 8 bases are a match to TRBD2. V shed 5 bases, J shed 3 bases, and the junction held 3 bases outside the gene matches. The germline V gene has CDR1 SGHAT and CDR2 FQNNGV. The CDR3 is 13 residues long. This CDR3 is CASSLSGDYEQYF. The CDR3 DNA is TGTGCCAGCAGCCTTAGCGGGGACTACGAGCAGTACTTC.

As concerns this clonotype: The germline gene is not matched at one end of the junction; a read error may be the cause. The genes are TRBV5-4 and TRBJ1-2; 8 bases map to TRBD1. This CDR3 has 17 residues. Per germline, CDR1 SGHNT and CDR2 YYREEE (reference sequence). The CDR3 spells CASSSWPGGGVLDGYAF. The DNA of the CDR3 is TGTGCCAGCAGCTCGTGGCCAGGGGGCGGGGTACTCGATGGCTACGCCTTC.

The rearrangement links TRBV6-1 to TRBJ2-1; no reliable D call. The CDR3 extends over 16 amino acids. Germline CDR1 and CDR2: MNHNS and SASEGT. V lost 3 bases and J lost 8, with 20 bases in between. The CDR3 is CASSDPTRAYFDEQFF. DNA of the CDR3: TGTGCCAGCAGTGACCCGACAAGGGCATATTTCGATGAGCAGTTCTTC.

This clonotype appeared a few times. The chain's CDR3 is CASSPGQSLNYGYTF. The CDR3 bases are TGTGCCAGCAGCCCGGGACAGTCTCTCAACTATGGCTACACCTTC. The genes are TRBV5-6 and TRBJ1-2; TRBD1 aligns across 7 bases. Germline V gene sequence: CDR1 SGHDT, CDR2 YYEEEE. The V and J ends lost 4 bases and 2 bases, in that order; junction bases with no gene match: 8. The CDR3 consists of 15 residues.

The table lists this clonotype with a few counts. The chain combines TRBV19 with TRBJ2-1, with TRBD2 identical over 9 bases. There are 13 residues in the CDR3. Germline CDR1 and CDR2: LNHDA and SQIVND (reference sequence). The J segment lost 7 bases and the V segment lost 5 bases, leaving 3 bases of the junction unmatched. As DNA, the CDR3 is TGTGCCAGTAGTTGGACTAGCGCGAATGAGCAGTTCTTC. Encoded protein: CASSWTSANEQFF.

This clonotype appeared many times. V gene TRBV7-8 combines with J gene TRBJ1-6; D is possibly TRBD1 (5 bases). V was trimmed by 2 bases and J by 1 base, leaving 15 bases between them. This CDR3 is built from 18 residues. Per the germline V gene, CDR1 is SGHVS and CDR2 is FQNEAQ. The CDR3 loop reads CASSLLRGLVSYNSPLHF. The CDR3 DNA sequence: TGTGCCAGCAGCTTACTTAGGGGTCTTGTATCCTATAATTCACCCCTCCACTTT.

The V gene is TRBV7-6, the J gene TRBJ2-1; 10 nucleotides align to TRBD2. J was trimmed by 9 bases and V by 7 bases; bases with no gene match: 3. The CDR3 loop spans 12 amino acids. Germline-derived CDR1 and CDR2 are SGHVS and FNYEAQ. This CDR3 is CASIQRGGEQFF. DNA for the CDR3: TGTGCCAGCATACAGCGGGGGGGTGAGCAGTTCTTC.

Notes on this clonotype: This may be a read error, as it is one base from a much larger clone. The chain is built from TRBV7-2 and TRBJ2-7, with TRBD2 identical over 9 bases. The CDR3 covers 17 residues. Trimming took 5 bases from V and 2 from J; bases not matched to a gene: 13. Germline CDR1 and CDR2: SGHTA and FQGNSA. The CDR3 nucleotides read TGTGCCAGCAGCCCCTCGGGGCTAGCGGGGAAAACCTACGAGCAGTACTTC. It translates to CASSPSGLAGKTYEQYF.

The chain joins TRBV15 to TRBJ2-5; possibly TRBD1 for D (6 bases). CDR3 length: 15 amino acids. Trimming took off 3 bases at V and 1 base at J, with 12 bases between the two ends. Per germline, CDR1 LNHNV and CDR2 YYDKDF (reference sequence). CDR3 residues: CATSSALDSQETQYF. The CDR3 DNA reads TGTGCCACCAGCAGCGCCCTGGACAGCCAAGAGACCCAGTACTTC. Based on the CDR3 plus reference TRBV15 and TRBJ2-5, the full variable domain is DAMVIQNPRYQVTQFGKPVTLSCSQTLNHNVMYWYQQKSSQAPKLLFHYYDKDFNNEADTPDNFQSRRPNTSFCFLDIRSPGLGDTAMYLCATSSALDSQETQYFGPGTRLLVL.

There are a few counts of this clonotype. This chain uses TRBV5-6 with TRBJ2-7; D uncertain. The CDR3 contains 11 residues. Trimming cost V 1 base and J 6 bases, with 5 bases left between them. Germline V gene sequence: CDR1 SGHDT, CDR2 YYEEEE. The CDR3 region has the DNA TGTGCCAGCAGCTTGTGGAGCGAGCAGTACTTC. It codes for CASSLWSEQYF.

This chain uses TRBV4-1 with TRBJ1-2, with 10 bases identical to TRBD1. The V and J ends lost 2 bases and 7 bases, in that order; junction bases with no gene match: 13. CDR1 MGHRA and CDR2 YSYEKL come from the germline V gene. CDR3 size: 17 residues. CDR3 in amino acids: CASSQIPGTGVDSGYTF. The DNA for the CDR3 is TGCGCCAGCAGCCAAATCCCCGGGACAGGGGTGGACTCTGGCTACACCTTC.

The rearrangement joins TRBV7-9 to TRBJ1-2; no firm D call. CDR1 is SEHNR and CDR2 is FQNEAQ in the germline V gene (reference sequence). Trimming stripped 5 bases from V and 4 bases from J, with 14 bases between. The CDR3 totals 14 residues. CDR3 sequence (DNA): TGTGCCAGCAGCCCCCAAGAGGTCGTCTATGGCTACACCTTC. This translates into CASSPQEVVYGYTF. Using reference TRBV7-9 and TRBJ1-2 for the parts outside the CDR3, the full variable domain is DTGVSQNPRHKITKRGQNVTFRCDPISEHNRLYWYRQTLGQGPEFLTYFQNEAQLEKSRLLSDRFSAERPKGSFSTLEIQRTEQGDSAMYLCASSPQEVVYGYTFGSGTRLTVV.

In its sample, this clonotype was seen a few times. The chain recombines TRBV20-1 with TRBJ1-5; no firm D call. Germline loops: CDR1 DFQATT, CDR2 SNEGSKA (reference sequence). V was pared by 7 bases and J by 0 bases, with 13 bases between. The CDR3 loop spans 14 amino acids. CDR3 amino acids: CSVLDSFSNQPQHF. In DNA form, the CDR3 reads TGCAGTGTACTCGACTCCTTTAGCAATCAGCCCCAGCATTTT.

This chain links TRBV2 with TRBJ1-2; 7 bases fit TRBD1. The V segment lost 6 bases and the J segment 0 bases; nucleotides outside the gene matches: 7. Germline V gene lookup returns CDR1 SNHLY and CDR2 FYNNEI. This CDR3 is built from 15 residues. The CDR3 here is CASRDTGAANYGYTF. In DNA, the CDR3 is TGTGCCAGCAGAGACACAGGGGCCGCTAACTATGGCTACACCTTC.

The chain links TRBV29-1 to TRBJ2-4; D is uncertain. Germline loops: CDR1 SQVTM, CDR2 ANQGSEA. V lost 6 bases, J lost 0 bases, and 6 bases lay in between. The CDR3 is 12 amino acids. The CDR3 nucleotides read TGCAGCGTGCCCATAGCCAAAAACATTCAGTACTTC. Residues: CSVPIAKNIQYF. Complete variable domain (other parts from reference TRBV29-1 and TRBJ2-4): SAVISQKPSRDICQRGTSLTIQCQVDSQVTMMFWYRQQPGQSLTLIATANQGSEATYESGFVIDKFPISRPNLTFSTLTVSNMSPEDSSIYLCSVPIAKNIQYFGAGTRLSVL.

This rearrangement joins TRBV7-6 to TRBJ2-5, with D perhaps matching TRBD1 (5 bases). The CDR3 has 12 amino acids. The ends were cut back, 5 bases at V and 4 bases at J, with 8 bases in the middle. The germline V gene encodes CDR1 SGHVS and CDR2 FNYEAQ. Here the CDR3 reads CASSVDRETQYF. CDR3 sequence (DNA): TGTGCCAGCAGCGTAGACAGAGAGACCCAGTACTTC.

This chain uses TRBV20-1 with TRBJ2-5, with D unresolved. V was trimmed by 0 bases and J by 0 bases, leaving 8 bases between them. Per the germline V gene, CDR1 is DFQATT and CDR2 is SNEGSKA (reference sequence). The CDR3 is 14 residues long. For the CDR3, the DNA is TGCAGTGCTAGAGATTACAGATACCAAGAGACCCAGTACTTC. Translated: CSARDYRYQETQYF.

This clonotype was seen just once. The chain carries TRBV2 and TRBJ2-1; D not certain. The CDR3 sequence is 16 residues long. From germline, CDR1 is SNHLY and CDR2 FYNNEI. The germline V and J ends were trimmed by 2 bases and 4 bases, with 15 bases remaining between them. CDR3 amino acids: CASSEMFADIYNEQFF. CDR3 DNA sequence: TGTGCCAGCAGTGAAATGTTCGCAGATATATACAATGAGCAGTTCTTC.

This chain joins TRBV7-6 and TRBJ1-1; unclear D gene. Per germline, CDR1 SGHVS and CDR2 FNYEAQ. The germline V and J ends were trimmed by 0 bases and 3 bases, with 8 bases remaining between them. The CDR3 sequence is 14 residues long. The CDR3 nucleotides are TGTGCCAGCAGCTTAGCGGGTATCCACACTGAAGCTTTCTTT. This sequence encodes CASSLAGIHTEAFF.

The table lists this clonotype with a few counts. This chain connects TRBV10-3 to TRBJ2-7, with D possibly being TRBD1 (6 bases). The CDR3 has 16 amino acids. Germline V gene lookup returns CDR1 ENHRY and CDR2 SYGVKD. The V end was cut by 0 bases, the J end by 5 bases, with 17 bases between. CDR3 sequence: CAISESMAGEQHEQYF. The DNA for the CDR3 is TGTGCCATCAGTGAGTCGATGGCAGGGGAGCAGCACGAGCAGTACTTC.

This clonotype was observed many times. The chain recombines TRBV7-9 with TRBJ1-1; TRBD1 is a possible D gene (6 bases). The germline V gene has CDR1 SEHNR and CDR2 FQNEAQ (reference sequence). The CDR3 consists of 13 residues. Trimming removed 5 bases from V and 8 bases from J, with 15 bases in between. The CDR3 bases are TGTGCCAGCAGCGTACAGGGAATTCCGGAAGCTTTCTTT. As protein: CASSVQGIPEAFF.

V gene TRBV20-1 combines with J gene TRBJ1-1; D unclear. V dropped 3 bases and J dropped 7 bases, with 12 bases sitting between them. Germline lookup yields CDR1 DFQATT and CDR2 SNEGSKA (reference sequence). This CDR3 contains 12 residues. CDR3 sequence reads: CSARGFEVEAFF. The CDR3 bases are TGCAGTGCTAGGGGCTTTGAGGTTGAAGCTTTCTTT.